The next 31 T cell receptor beta chains were all read from a single sample in a study of T cell repertoires in cytomegalovirus infection. From the reads, TCRdb called clonotypes with MiXCR, one entry per CDR3 protein. This sample has approximately 110,000 distinct CDR3 sequences; under 55% occur once, and the top ten carry around 74%. These TCRs' antigens remain unknown. Here the sequenced sample was CD8+ T cells from cultured PBMCs, taken from culture after CMV antigen stimulation. The source of these receptors is a human donor in good health (CMV status not recorded). Some clones in this sample may be carry-over from other donors' samples.

This clonotype was detected only a few times. The chain has TRBV4-2 and TRBJ2-3; 7 nucleotides agree with TRBD2. The CDR3 sequence is 17 residues long. The germline gives CDR1 LGHNA, CDR2 YNFKEQ. V gave up 1 base and J gave up 6 bases; unmatched junction bases: 13. The CDR3 DNA is TGTGCCAGCAGCCAAGGGAGCGGGACCAACCTGGGGGATACGCAGTATTTT. It translates to CASSQGSGTNLGDTQYF.

The chain combines TRBV6-1 with TRBJ1-2; D might be TRBD1 (5 bases). Germline V gene lookup returns CDR1 MNHNS and CDR2 SASEGT. This CDR3 region has 14 residues. Trimming stripped 4 bases from V and 3 bases from J, with 12 bases between. The CDR3: CASSAVSRDYGYTF. The CDR3 DNA is TGTGCCAGCAGTGCCGTTTCCAGGGACTATGGCTACACCTTC.

The CDR3 spells CASSMKGPLELFF. Here the CDR3 DNA reads TGTGCCAGTAGTATGAAGGGCCCGCTAGAGCTGTTTTTT. The J gene is TRBJ2-2, the V gene TRBV19; no reliable D call. The germline CDR1 and CDR2 sequences are LNHDA and SQIVND (reference sequence). There are 13 residues in the CDR3. Trimming removed 3 bases at V and 11 bases at J, with 13 bases between.

This sequence joins TRBV20-1 and TRBJ2-1; 12 bases match TRBD2. The ends lost 5 bases at V and 3 bases at J; junction bases unmatched: 11. The CDR3 sequence is 17 residues long. CDR1 is DFQATT and CDR2 is SNEGSKA in the germline V gene (reference sequence). The chain's CDR3 is CSAESGLAGKDYNEQFF. The CDR3 nucleotides are TGCAGTGCTGAAAGCGGACTAGCGGGGAAAGACTACAATGAGCAGTTCTTC.

The gene calls are TRBV25-1 and TRBJ2-2; 10 bases map to TRBD2. CDR3 length: 15 amino acids. The J segment lost 4 bases and the V segment lost 5 bases, leaving 4 bases of the junction unmatched. CDR1 MGHDK and CDR2 SYGVNS come from the germline V gene. The CDR3, as DNA: TGTGCCAGCAGTTGGACTAGCGGCGTCACCGGGGAGCTGTTTTTT. This translates into CASSWTSGVTGELFF.

The chain couples TRBV7-9 to TRBJ2-3, with 12 bases fitting TRBD2. CDR1 and CDR2 (germline): SEHNR, FQNEAQ (reference sequence). J lost 2 bases, V lost 4 bases, and 13 bases had no gene match. CDR3 size: 19 residues. The CDR3 coding sequence is TGTGCCAGCAGCTCCTCCTATAGACTAGCGGGGGAAAACACAGATACGCAGTATTTT. It codes for CASSSSYRLAGENTDTQYF.

The rearrangement links TRBV7-9 to TRBJ2-2, with D unresolved. The CDR3 is 14 residues long. Between the trimmed V and J ends, which lost 7 bases and 3 bases, there was a span of 12 bases. Germline-derived CDR1 and CDR2 are SEHNR and FQNEAQ (reference sequence). CDR3 sequence: CASTNRPDTGELFF. CDR3 sequence (DNA): TGTGCCAGCACCAATCGACCCGACACCGGGGAGCTGTTTTTT.

In its sample, this clonotype was seen a few times. Compared with germline, one end of the junction differs, possibly owing to a read error. V is TRBV7-9 and J is TRBJ2-1; 9 bases are shared with TRBD2. The V gene's germline CDR1 is SEHNR and CDR2 FQNEAQ (reference sequence). The CDR3 runs 15 residues. The DNA of the CDR3 is TGTGCCAGCACCTTACTGGCGGGGGGGTTCAATGAGCAGTTCTTC. Translation: CASTLLAGGFNEQFF.

The rearrangement joins TRBV4-1 to TRBJ2-3, with 9 bases that match TRBD1. CDR3 length: 18 amino acids. Trimming cost V 1 base and J 6 bases; bases outside gene matches: 14. Germline V gene lookup returns CDR1 MGHRA and CDR2 YSYEKL. CDR3 amino acids: CASSQAFPGQGDFDTQYF. CDR3 nucleotides: TGCGCCAGCAGCCAAGCTTTTCCGGGACAGGGCGACTTTGATACGCAGTATTTT.

This chain uses TRBV2 with TRBJ2-7, with 7 bases fitting TRBD1. The trim removed 8 bases at V and 2 bases at J, leaving 3 bases unmatched. Germline lookup yields CDR1 SNHLY and CDR2 FYNNEI. The CDR3 is made up of 12 amino acids. CDR3: CASQGQTYEQYF. The CDR3 coding sequence is TGTGCCAGCCAGGGACAGACCTACGAGCAGTACTTC.

The rearrangement uses TRBV6-8 and TRBJ1-5, with a possible D match to TRBD1 (6 bases). Germline V gene lookup returns CDR1 MNHGY and CDR2 SAAAGT. Trimming shortened V by 0 bases and J by 0 bases, and 12 bases separated the two germline ends. The CDR3 extends over 17 amino acids. The CDR3: CASSYSGGPYSNQPQHF. CDR3 sequence (DNA): TGTGCCAGCAGTTACTCAGGGGGTCCCTATAGCAATCAGCCCCAGCATTTT.

The rearrangement joins TRBV15 to TRBJ2-1; 12 bases are a match to TRBD2. The CDR3 runs 16 residues. V dropped 0 bases and J dropped 8; count of bases not matched to a gene: 5. CDR1 is LNHNV and CDR2 is YYDKDF in the germline V gene (reference sequence). The CDR3 spells CATSRDGTSGSHEQFF. The CDR3 nucleotides read TGTGCCACCAGCAGAGACGGGACTAGCGGGTCCCATGAGCAGTTCTTC.

The CDR3 here is CASRPRTEETQYF. The CDR3 region has the DNA TGTGCCAGCAGGCCTCGGACAGAAGAGACCCAGTACTTC. V and J are TRBV7-2 and TRBJ2-5, with D possibly matching TRBD1 (6 bases). Trimming shortened V by 6 bases and J by 3 bases, and 11 bases separated the two germline ends. CDR1 SGHTA and CDR2 FQGNSA come from the germline V gene. CDR3 length: 13 amino acids. Variable domain in full (rest from reference TRBV7-2 and TRBJ2-5): GAGVSQSPSNKVTEKGKDVELRCDPISGHTALYWYRQSLGQGLEFLIYFQGNSAPDKSGLPSDRFSAERTGGSVSTLTIQRTQQEDSAVYLCASRPRTEETQYFGPGTRLLVL.

This CDR3 is CASSEAPSGVYEQYF. In nucleotides, the CDR3 is TGTGCCAGCAGTGAAGCACCTTCAGGAGTCTACGAGCAGTACTTC. This chain connects TRBV2 to TRBJ2-7; D is ambiguous. Germline V gene data show CDR1 as SNHLY and CDR2 as FYNNEI. The CDR3 loop spans 15 amino acids. V gave up 0 bases and J gave up 3 bases, with 12 bases separating them.

The chain is built from TRBV7-3 and TRBJ2-3; perhaps TRBD1 as D (6 bases). Trimming took off 11 bases at V and 0 bases at J, with 15 bases between the two ends. This CDR3 spans 14 amino acids. Per the germline V gene, CDR1 is SGHTA and CDR2 is FQGTGA. The CDR3 protein is CAVEGVTSTDTQYF. The CDR3 DNA follows: TGTGCCGTCGAGGGGGTAACTAGCACAGATACGCAGTATTTT.

This clonotype has just a few counts. This rearrangement joins TRBV12-3 or TRBV12-4 to TRBJ1-2; maybe TRBD1 (5 bases). The CDR3 spans 14 residues. V lost 5 bases and J 4 bases, leaving 14 bases between the germline ends. The CDR3 coding sequence is TGTGCCAGCAGTCCGCTCCGGGACCTCTATGGCTACACCTTC. Its translation: CASSPLRDLYGYTF.

The table lists this clonotype with a few counts. This CDR3 reads CASSFIQGSYNEQFF. CDR3 nucleotide sequence: TGTGCCAGCAGTTTCATCCAGGGGTCCTACAATGAGCAGTTCTTC. V usage is TRBV28 and J usage is TRBJ2-1, with D perhaps TRBD1 (6 bases). V was pared by 3 bases and J by 1 base, with 10 bases between. The CDR3 loop spans 15 amino acids. The germline gives CDR1 MDHEN, CDR2 SYDVKM.

The chain recombines TRBV10-3 with TRBJ2-5; 8 bases map to TRBD2. CDR3 length equals 16 residues. The V gene's germline CDR1 is ENHRY and CDR2 SYGVKD. The V segment lost 5 bases and the J segment 2 bases; nucleotides outside the gene matches: 10. The CDR3: CAISTPEAGVQETQYF. CDR3 DNA: TGTGCCATCAGTACCCCGGAAGCGGGGGTACAAGAGACCCAGTACTTC.

This clonotype has ten or more counts. The rearrangement joins TRBV7-3 to TRBJ2-2; possibly TRBD1 for D (5 bases). Germline V lookup: CDR1 SGHTA, CDR2 FQGTGA. The CDR3 contains 17 residues. V was pared by 1 base and J by 5 bases, with 17 bases between. The CDR3 region has the DNA TGTGCCAGCAGCTTAAGGGGCGGTCCCCTCGTGACCGGGGAGCTGTTTTTT. This translates into CASSLRGGPLVTGELFF.

This clonotype turned up a few times. J is TRBJ2-4 and V is TRBV7-2; TRBD1 agrees at 10 bases. Trimming cost V 4 bases and J 9 bases; bases outside gene matches: 6. CDR3 length: 14 amino acids. CDR1 SGHTA and CDR2 FQGNSA come from the germline V gene. The CDR3 DNA reads TGTGCCAGCAGCTCAACGACAGGGGGCTTCATTCAGTACTTC. Residues: CASSSTTGGFIQYF.

The chain joins TRBV7-4 to TRBJ1-5; weak D call: TRBD1 (5 bases). The CDR3 contains 14 residues. The germline gives CDR1 SGHVT, CDR2 SQSDAQ. Trimming took off 2 bases at V and 3 bases at J, with 8 bases between the two ends. CDR3 bases: TGTGCCAGCAGCTTATTACAGGCCAATCAGCCCCAGCATTTT. This codes for CASSLLQANQPQHF.

This clonotype was seen ten or more times. The chain employs TRBV27 and TRBJ2-5; 9 bases fit TRBD2. There are 15 residues in the CDR3. Unmatched junction bases numbered 5, after V lost 4 bases and J lost 2 bases. CDR1 is MNHEY, CDR2 SMNVEV, per germline (reference sequence). Here the CDR3 reads CASSYLAGLQETQYF. The CDR3 region has the DNA TGTGCCAGCAGTTATCTAGCGGGACTTCAAGAGACCCAGTACTTC.

This clonotype was seen a handful of times. The J gene is TRBJ2-1, the V gene TRBV11-3; either TRBD1 or TRBD2 may fit D (5 bases each). The CDR3 is 15 residues long. The germline V gene encodes CDR1 SGHNT and CDR2 YENEEA. The V end was cut by 4 bases, the J end by 5 bases, with 15 bases between. In DNA, the CDR3 is TGTGCCAGCAGCTCAAGGGAGTCCAGGGACAATGAGCAGTTCTTC. Protein: CASSSRESRDNEQFF.

This clonotype was counted ten times or more. The chain recombines TRBV14 with TRBJ2-5; D possibly uses TRBD1 or TRBD2 (5 bases each). This CDR3 spans 19 amino acids. Trimming shortened V by 0 bases and J by 2 bases, and 22 bases separated the two germline ends. Germline V CDR1 and CDR2: SGHDN, FVKESK. CDR3 sequence reads: CASSQDGGEGRVAQETQYF. DNA of the CDR3: TGTGCCAGCAGCCAAGATGGCGGCGAGGGGCGGGTAGCACAAGAGACCCAGTACTTC. The whole variable domain, remainder taken from reference TRBV14 and TRBJ2-5, is EAGVTQFPSHSVIEKGQTVTLRCDPISGHDNLYWYRRVMGKEIKFLLHFVKESKQDESGMPNNRFLAERTGGTYSTLKVQPAELEDSGVYFCASSQDGGEGRVAQETQYFGPGTRLLVL.

The table lists this clonotype with a few counts. This chain uses TRBV7-6 with TRBJ1-1; D might be TRBD1 (6 bases). Trimming shortened V by 4 bases and J by 10 bases, and 16 bases separated the two germline ends. Germline V gives CDR1 SGHVS, CDR2 FNYEAQ. The CDR3 totals 13 residues. CDR3 residues: CASSYLGGPIAFF. In DNA, the CDR3 is TGTGCCAGCAGCTACCTGGGGGGCCCTATAGCTTTCTTT. Supplemented by reference TRBV7-6 and TRBJ1-1, the full variable domain reads GAGVSQSPRYKVTKRGQDVALRCDPISGHVSLYWYRQALGQGPEFLTYFNYEAQQDKSGLPNDRFSAERPEGSISTLTIQRTEQRDSAMYRCASSYLGGPIAFFGQGTRLTVV.

This chain links TRBV27 with TRBJ2-7; possibly TRBD1 for D (5 bases). CDR3 length: 11 residues. Trimming cost V 7 bases and J 4 bases, with 8 bases left between them. Per the germline V gene, CDR1 is MNHEY and CDR2 is SMNVEV (reference sequence). The CDR3 DNA reads TGTGCCAGCAAAAGGGGTTACGAGCAGTACTTC. Translating it yields CASKRGYEQYF.

The V call is TRBV29-1, the J call TRBJ1-1, with D maybe TRBD1 (6 bases). Germline V gives CDR1 SQVTM, CDR2 ANQGSEA. The CDR3 is 12 amino acids. CDR3 coding DNA: TGCTGTGGATGGCAGGGGCTCACTGAAGCTTTCTTT. Translating gives CCGWQGLTEAFF.

In DNA form, the CDR3 reads TGCAGTGCTAGAGACCCCCGGGGGGACAACTACGAGCAGTACTTC. It encodes CSARDPRGDNYEQYF. This chain links TRBV20-1 with TRBJ2-7; possible D gene TRBD2, 7 bases. Germline V gene lookup returns CDR1 DFQATT and CDR2 SNEGSKA (reference sequence). Deletions cut 0 bases from V and 3 bases from J, with 15 bases between. This CDR3 is built from 15 residues.

V is TRBV6-5 and J is TRBJ2-3; D gene ambiguous. This CDR3 is built from 15 residues. Germline CDR1 MNHEY, CDR2 SVGAGI. The V and J ends lost 0 bases and 6 bases respectively, with 13 bases between them. This CDR3 reads CASSYSTSPTDTQYF. CDR3 nucleotide sequence: TGTGCCAGCAGTTACTCGACGTCCCCAACCGATACGCAGTATTTT.

This chain uses TRBV12-3 or TRBV12-4 with TRBJ2-1, with a weak D call TRBD1 (6 bases). The CDR3 contains 15 residues. V shed 0 bases and J shed 5 bases, with 11 bases lying between them. The CDR3 is CASSLATGGDNEQFF. The CDR3 nucleotides read TGTGCCAGCAGTTTAGCGACAGGCGGTGACAATGAGCAGTTCTTC.

This clonotype was observed a handful of times. The gene calls are TRBV7-9 and TRBJ1-2; D is uncertain. In germline, CDR1 is SEHNR, CDR2 FQNEAQ (reference sequence). Trimming shortened V by 5 bases and J by 5 bases, and 6 bases separated the two germline ends. The CDR3 has 11 amino acids. The CDR3 spells CASSGDYGYTF. Here the CDR3 DNA reads TGTGCCAGCAGCGGGGATTATGGCTACACCTTC. The full variable domain, completed using reference TRBV7-9 and TRBJ1-2, is DTGVSQNPRHKITKRGQNVTFRCDPISEHNRLYWYRQTLGQGPEFLTYFQNEAQLEKSRLLSDRFSAERPKGSFSTLEIQRTEQGDSAMYLCASSGDYGYTFGSGTRLTVV.